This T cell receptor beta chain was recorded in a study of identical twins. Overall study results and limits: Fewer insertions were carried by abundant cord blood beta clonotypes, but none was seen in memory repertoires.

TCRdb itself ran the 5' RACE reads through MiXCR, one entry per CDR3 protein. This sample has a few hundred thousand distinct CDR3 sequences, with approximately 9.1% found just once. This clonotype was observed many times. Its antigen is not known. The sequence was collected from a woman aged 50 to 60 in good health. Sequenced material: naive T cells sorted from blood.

The CDR3, as DNA: TGTGCCAGCAGCCCTCCGGACAGGGTGAACACTGAAGCTTTCTTT. It specifies CASSPPDRVNTEAFF. The rearrangement uses TRBV2 and TRBJ1-1, with TRBD1 matching 8 bases. The ends lost 6 bases at V and 0 bases at J; junction bases unmatched: 6. Germline CDR1 and CDR2: SNHLY and FYNNEI. The CDR3 extends over 15 amino acids.